This TCR beta chain is from a study of T cells in pancreatic ductal adenocarcinoma. Study findings and constraints: Blood clonality (roughly 0.067) did not differ significantly from tumor (around 0.1). Comparisons of tumor and blood clonality may show falsely lower tumor diversity. The resected pancreatic cancer cohort was biased toward the minority with early-stage disease. Compared with tumor, blood showed more total productive templates and roughly 8-fold more clonotypes.

Assay used: immunoSEQ multiplex PCR; TCRdb lists only in-frame clones, some missing. This sample has around 31,000 clones, with approximately 90% found just once. In the case of this clone: Its antigen is unknown. The junction and the germline gene differ at one end; a read error may be behind it.

Germline V gene data show CDR1 as DFQATT and CDR2 as SNEGSKA (reference sequence). CDR3 length: 11 amino acids. Surgery without prior neoadjuvant therapy was the treatment of the selected pancreatic ductal adenocarcinoma patients. The sample comprised PBMCs. The chain couples TRBV20-1 to TRBJ2-1, with 9 bases that match TRBD2. The receptor comes from a human donor with pancreatic ductal adenocarcinoma. The CDR3, as DNA: TGCAGTACTTCCCTAGCGGGATTCTGGATCTTC. Translated: CSTSLAGFWIF.